This TCR beta chain is drawn from a study of PD-1 blockade in mismatch repair-deficient tumors. This clone has a single count. Relative to the germline gene, one junction end is altered; a read error may explain this. In germline, CDR1 is SSHAT, CDR2 FNYEAQ (reference sequence). This CDR3 comprises 17 residues. TCRdb keeps only in-frame clones here, not all; method: immunoSEQ multiplex PCR. The top ten clones hold approximately 0.98% of a sample with around 40,000 clones, over 80% of them seen once. The sample here was PBMCs, taken around 40 weeks after starting pembrolizumab. The TCR comes from an adult with mismatch repair-deficient cancer. The chain combines TRBV7-7 with TRBJ2-2, with TRBD1 identical over 7 bases. CDR3 sequence: CASSLNSVTGRTGELFF. The DNA of the CDR3 is TGTGCTAGCAGCTTAAATTCGGTGACAGGGCGTACCGGGGAGCTGTTTTTT. The complete variable domain, with remaining parts taken from reference TRBV7-7 and TRBJ2-2, reads GAGVSQSPRYKVTKRGQDVTLRCDPISSHATLYWYQQALGQGPEFLTYFNYEAQPDKSGLPSDRFSAERPEGSISTLTIQRTEQRDSAMYRCASSLNSVTGRTGELFFGEGSRLTVL.